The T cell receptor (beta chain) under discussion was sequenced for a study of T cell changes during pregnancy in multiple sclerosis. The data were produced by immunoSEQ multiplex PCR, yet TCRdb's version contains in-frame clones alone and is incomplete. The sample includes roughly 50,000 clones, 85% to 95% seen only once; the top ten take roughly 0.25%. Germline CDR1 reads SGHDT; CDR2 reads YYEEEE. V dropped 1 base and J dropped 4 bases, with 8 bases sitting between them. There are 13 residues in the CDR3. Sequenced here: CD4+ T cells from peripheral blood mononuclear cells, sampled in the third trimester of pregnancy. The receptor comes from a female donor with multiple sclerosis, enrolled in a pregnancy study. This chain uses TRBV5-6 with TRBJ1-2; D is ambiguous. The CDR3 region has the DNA TGTGCCAGCAGCTTGTGGGGAGGCTATGGCTACACCTTC. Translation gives CASSLWGGYGYTF.